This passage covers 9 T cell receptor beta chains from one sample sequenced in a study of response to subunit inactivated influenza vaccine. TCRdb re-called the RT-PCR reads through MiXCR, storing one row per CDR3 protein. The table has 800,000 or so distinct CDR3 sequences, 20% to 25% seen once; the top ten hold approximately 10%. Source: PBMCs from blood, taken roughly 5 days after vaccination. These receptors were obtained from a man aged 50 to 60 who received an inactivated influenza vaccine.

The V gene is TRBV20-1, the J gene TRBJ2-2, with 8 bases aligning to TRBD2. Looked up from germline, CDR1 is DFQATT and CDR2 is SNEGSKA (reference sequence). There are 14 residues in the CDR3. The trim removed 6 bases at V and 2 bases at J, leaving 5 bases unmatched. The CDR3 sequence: CSAERGLNTGELFF. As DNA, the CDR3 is TGCAGTGCGGAGCGGGGGCTAAACACCGGGGAGCTGTTTTTT.

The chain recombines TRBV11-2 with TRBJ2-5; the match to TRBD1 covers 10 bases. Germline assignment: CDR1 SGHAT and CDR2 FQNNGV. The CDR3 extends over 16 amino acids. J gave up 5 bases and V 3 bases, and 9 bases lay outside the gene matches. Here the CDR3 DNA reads TGTGCCAGCAGCTTTACGACAGGGGGCTTTGTCGAGACCCAGTACTTC. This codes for CASSFTTGGFVETQYF.

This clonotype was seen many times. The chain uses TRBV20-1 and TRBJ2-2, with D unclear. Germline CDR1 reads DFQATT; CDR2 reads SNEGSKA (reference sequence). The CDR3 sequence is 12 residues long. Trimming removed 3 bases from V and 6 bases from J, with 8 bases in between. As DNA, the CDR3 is TGCAGTGCTAGGGGTGGCCCCGGGGAGCTGTTTTTT. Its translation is CSARGGPGELFF.

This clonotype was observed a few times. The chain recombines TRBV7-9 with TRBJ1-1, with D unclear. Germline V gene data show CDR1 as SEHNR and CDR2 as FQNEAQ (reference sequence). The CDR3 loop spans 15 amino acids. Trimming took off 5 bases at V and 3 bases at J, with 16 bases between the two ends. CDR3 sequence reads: CASSPRGYRDTEAFF. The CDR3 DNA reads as TGTGCCAGCAGCCCCAGAGGCTATCGGGACACTGAAGCTTTCTTT.

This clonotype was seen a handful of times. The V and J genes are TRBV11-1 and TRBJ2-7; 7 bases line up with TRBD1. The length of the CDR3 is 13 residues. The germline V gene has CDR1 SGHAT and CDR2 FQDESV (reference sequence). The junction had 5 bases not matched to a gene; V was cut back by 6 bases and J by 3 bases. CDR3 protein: CASRRDSNYEQYF. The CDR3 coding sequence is TGTGCCAGCAGAAGGGACAGTAACTACGAGCAGTACTTC.

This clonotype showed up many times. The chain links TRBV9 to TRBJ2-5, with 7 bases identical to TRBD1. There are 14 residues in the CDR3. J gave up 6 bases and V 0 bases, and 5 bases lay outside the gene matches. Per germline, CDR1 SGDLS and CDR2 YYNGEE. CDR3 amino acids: CASSVDLRGQTQYF. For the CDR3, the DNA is TGTGCCAGCAGCGTAGATCTAAGGGGGCAGACCCAGTACTTC.

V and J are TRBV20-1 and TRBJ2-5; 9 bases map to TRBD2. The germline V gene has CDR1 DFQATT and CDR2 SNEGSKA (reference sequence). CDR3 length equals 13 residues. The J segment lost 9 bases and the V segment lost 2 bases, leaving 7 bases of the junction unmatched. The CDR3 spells CSARLAGEMAQYF. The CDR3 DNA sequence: TGCAGTGCTAGATTAGCGGGGGAGATGGCCCAGTACTTC.

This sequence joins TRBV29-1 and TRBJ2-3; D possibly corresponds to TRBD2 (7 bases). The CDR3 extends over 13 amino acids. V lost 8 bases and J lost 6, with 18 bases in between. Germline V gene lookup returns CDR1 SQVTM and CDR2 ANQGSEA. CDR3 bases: TGCAGCACCACGGGGGGCACCCGGGATACGCAGTATTTT. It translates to CSTTGGTRDTQYF.

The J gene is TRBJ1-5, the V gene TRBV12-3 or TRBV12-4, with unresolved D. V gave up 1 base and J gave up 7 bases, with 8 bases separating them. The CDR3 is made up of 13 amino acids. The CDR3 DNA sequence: TGTGCCAGCAGTTTAGGGCATCCCCAGCCCCAGCATTTT. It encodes CASSLGHPQPQHF.